This TCR beta chain was identified in a study of T cells in Graves' hyperthyroidism and ophthalmopathy (dated by TCRdb to the late 2010s). As for the study more broadly: Peripheral blood was collected at initial diagnosis, before any treatment. Thyroid tissue and blood T-cell repertoires from about six Graves' hyperthyroidism patients were also compared in the study. The paper reports TCR Vbeta CDR3 sequencing of some 140 peripheral blood samples: 40 or so ophthalmopathy, under 85 hyperthyroidism and 17 progressor patients. The roughly 90 discovery patients were divided at random into training and test sets in a 7:3 ratio. Once sampling was done, hyperthyroidism patients were given methimazole at a starting dose of 30 mg daily, whereas ophthalmopathy patients were given high-dose intravenous methylprednisolone. A discovery cohort of about 96 patients, about 43 with Graves' ophthalmopathy and 57 with stable Graves' hyperthyroidism, was used to find distinguishing TCR V-J signatures. Prospective prediction of ophthalmopathy was tested in an independent validation cohort consisting of roughly 19 hyperthyroidism patients and over 15 patients who later progressed to ophthalmopathy. General conclusions and limits of the study: In cross-validation, a model built on a 13 V-J signature told ophthalmopathy apart from stable hyperthyroidism with approximately 90% sensitivity and about 81% specificity, and in testing the same model reached 80%/75%. During validation, the model predicted progression to ophthalmopathy a median of around 7 months ahead of onset, with around 70% sensitivity and more than 72% specificity. Most expanded thyroid clonotypes (frequency above 0.001) were also detected in blood, a finding suggesting that blood repertoires may reflect thyroid immune responses. Sample size was not statistically predetermined, and blinding of investigators to group allocation was not performed.

The TCR beta CDR3 regions were amplified from RNA transcripts. A first-round RT-PCR of the TCR CDR3 used the HTBI primer set with the Qiagen OneStep RT-PCR kit. Libraries were constructed in a second round of multiplex PCR, after which size selection and purification were carried out. Libraries were sequenced paired-end with 100 bp reads on an Illumina HiSeq2000. The study's processing was this. SOAPnuke was used to process the raw data, removing reads that contained adapters or uncalled bases, had a mean Phred below 15, or lacked an exact match to the constant primer or identifier. COPE v1.2.5 was used to merge high-quality paired reads, and clonotypes were defined as unique nucleotide sequences. MiTCR v1.1 was used to align clonotypes to the IMGT TRBV, TRBD and TRBJ reference segments. Only V-J combinations with frequency above 0.0001, covering approximately 99% of repertoires, were analysed. The TCS score was defined as the ratio of F50 (clonal expansion) to E x V (chaos), calculated using BLOSUM62-based TCRdist between CDR3 peptides within each V-J. Welch's t-statistics and random forest reduced 500 to 550 V-J features to about 12, which were used in a naive Bayes classifier (R e1071). TCRdb reran the public reads through fastp at Q25 and MiXCR, keeping productive beta chains. Rows merge per CDR3 protein into single entries with the most common DNA and genes. TCRdb, rather than the study authors, made the V and J calls. Within this sample are around 450,000 distinct CDR3 sequences, with around 16% of them counted one time only. Clones ranked in the top ten supply almost 8% of the sample.

CDR1 and CDR2 (GTSNPN, SVGIG) derive from the germline V gene (reference sequence). The CDR3 holds 12 amino acids from the cysteine to the phenylalanine. Of the read, only the CDR3 DNA is kept; its 36 bases are in frame from base 1. V is cut by 2 bases and J by 4 bases, and the space between the germline ends is 6 bases. About this clonotype: No cognate antigen has been identified for it. This sequence may be a read error, since a much larger clone differs from it by one base.

Stable Graves' hyperthyroidism was defined as the absence of progression to ophthalmopathy over 18 months of follow-up. Hyperthyroidism patients were newly diagnosed, with disease duration under 2 months, and aged 18 to 65 years. Any patient with an uncontrolled infection, another autoimmune disease, pregnancy or lactation was excluded. Diagnoses were established on the basis of clinical symptoms, serum thyroxine and TRAb, thyroid ultrasound, and orbital computed tomography. PBMCs were separated from approximately 10 ml of fresh peripheral blood using Ficoll-Paque density gradient centrifugation. Total RNA was extracted with Trizol reagent, and quality was checked on an Agilent 2100 Bioanalyzer.

Recombination joined TRBV30 with TRBJ1-5, with no D gene named confidently. The TCR comes from a woman between 18 and 29 years old with Graves' hyperthyroidism. The specimen was blood. The sequence in DNA is TGTGCCTGGAGTACCCCGAATCAGCCCCAGCATTTT. Translation gives CAWSTPNQPQHF.